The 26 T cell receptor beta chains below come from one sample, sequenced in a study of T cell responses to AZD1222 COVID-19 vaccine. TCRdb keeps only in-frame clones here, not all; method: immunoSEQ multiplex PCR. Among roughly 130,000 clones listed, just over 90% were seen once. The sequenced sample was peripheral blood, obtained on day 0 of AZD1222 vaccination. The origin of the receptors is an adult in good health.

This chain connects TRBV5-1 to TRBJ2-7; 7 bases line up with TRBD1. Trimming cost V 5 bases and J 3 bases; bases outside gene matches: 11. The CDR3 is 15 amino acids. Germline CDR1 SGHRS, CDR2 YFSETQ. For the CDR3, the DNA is TGCGCCAGCAGGACAGGGTCGGTGGACGTCTACGAGCAGTACTTC. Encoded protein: CASRTGSVDVYEQYF.

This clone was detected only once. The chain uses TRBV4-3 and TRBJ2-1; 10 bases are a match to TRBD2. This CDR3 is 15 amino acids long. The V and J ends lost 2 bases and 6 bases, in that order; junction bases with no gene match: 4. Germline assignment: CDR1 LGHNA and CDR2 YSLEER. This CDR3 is CASSQSGGAGNEQFF. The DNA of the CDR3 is TGCGCCAGCAGCCAAAGCGGGGGGGCGGGCAATGAGCAGTTCTTC.

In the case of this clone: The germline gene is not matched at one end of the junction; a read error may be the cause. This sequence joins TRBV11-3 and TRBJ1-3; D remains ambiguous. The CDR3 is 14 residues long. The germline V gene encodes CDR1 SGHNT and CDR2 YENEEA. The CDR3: CASSPNSEARLSNF. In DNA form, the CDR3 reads TGTGCCAGCAGCCCCAACTCGGAAGCCCGCCTTTCGAATTTT.

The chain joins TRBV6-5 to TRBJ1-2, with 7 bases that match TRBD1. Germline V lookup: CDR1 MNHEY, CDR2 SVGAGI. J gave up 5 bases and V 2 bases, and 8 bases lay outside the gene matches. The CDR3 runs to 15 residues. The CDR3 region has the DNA TGTGCCAGCAGTTACCGACGACAGGGTAGATATGGCTACACCTTC. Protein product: CASSYRRQGRYGYTF.

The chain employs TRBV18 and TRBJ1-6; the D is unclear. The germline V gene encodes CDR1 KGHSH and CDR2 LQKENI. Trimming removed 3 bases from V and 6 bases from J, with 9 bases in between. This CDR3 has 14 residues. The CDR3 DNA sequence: TGTGCCAGCTCACCCTCGAACCTTAATTCACCCCTCCACTTT. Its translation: CASSPSNLNSPLHF.

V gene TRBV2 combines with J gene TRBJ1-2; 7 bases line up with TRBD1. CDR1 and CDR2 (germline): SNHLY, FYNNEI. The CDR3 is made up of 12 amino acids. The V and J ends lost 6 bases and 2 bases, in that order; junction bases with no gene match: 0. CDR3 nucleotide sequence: TGTGCCAGCAGACAGGGGAACTATGGCTACACCTTC. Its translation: CASRQGNYGYTF. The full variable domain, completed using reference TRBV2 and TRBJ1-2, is EPEVTQTPSHQVTQMGQEVILRCVPISNHLYFYWYRQILGQKVEFLVSFYNNEISEKSEIFDDQFSVERPDGSNFTLKIRSTKLEDSAMYFCASRQGNYGYTFGSGTRLTVV.

For the CDR3, the DNA is TGTGCCATCAGTGAGCCAGCGGGGAACACAGATACGCAGTATTTT. Its translation: CAISEPAGNTDTQYF. The chain couples TRBV10-3 to TRBJ2-3; 7 bases agree with TRBD2. CDR3 size: 15 residues. V was clipped by 2 bases and J by 2 bases; unmatched bases: 4. CDR1 ENHRY and CDR2 SYGVKD come from the germline V gene.

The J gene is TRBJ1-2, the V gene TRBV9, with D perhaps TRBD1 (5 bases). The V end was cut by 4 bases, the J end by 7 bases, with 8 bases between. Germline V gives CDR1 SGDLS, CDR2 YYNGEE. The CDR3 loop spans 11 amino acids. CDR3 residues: CASSSGGGYTF. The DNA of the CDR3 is TGTGCCAGCAGCTCTGGGGGTGGCTACACCTTC.

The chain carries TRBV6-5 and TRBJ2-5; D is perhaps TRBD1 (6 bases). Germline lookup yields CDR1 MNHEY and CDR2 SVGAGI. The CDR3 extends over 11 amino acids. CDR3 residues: CASWGLETQYF. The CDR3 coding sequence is TGTGCTAGTTGGGGGCTGGAGACCCAGTACTTC.

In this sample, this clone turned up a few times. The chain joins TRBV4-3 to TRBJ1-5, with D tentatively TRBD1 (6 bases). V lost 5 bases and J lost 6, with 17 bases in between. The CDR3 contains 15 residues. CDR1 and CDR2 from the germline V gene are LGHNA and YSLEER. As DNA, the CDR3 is TGCGCCAGCAGCATGAGCAGGGGAAGTAGTCAGCCCCAGCATTTT. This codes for CASSMSRGSSQPQHF.

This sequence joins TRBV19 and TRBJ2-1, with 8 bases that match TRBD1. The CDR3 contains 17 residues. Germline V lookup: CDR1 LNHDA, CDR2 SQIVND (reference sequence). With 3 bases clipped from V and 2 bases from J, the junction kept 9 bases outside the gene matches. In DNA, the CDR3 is TGTGCCAGTAGTATGTCAGGGGGCTGGAGTACCTACAATGAGCAGTTCTTC. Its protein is CASSMSGGWSTYNEQFF.

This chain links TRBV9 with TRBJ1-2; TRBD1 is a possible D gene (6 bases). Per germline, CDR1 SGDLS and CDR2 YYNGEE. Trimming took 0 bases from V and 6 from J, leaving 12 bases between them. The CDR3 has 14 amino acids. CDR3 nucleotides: TGTGCCAGCAGCGTAGCTCGGGGGGCAGATGGCTACACCTTC. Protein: CASSVARGADGYTF.

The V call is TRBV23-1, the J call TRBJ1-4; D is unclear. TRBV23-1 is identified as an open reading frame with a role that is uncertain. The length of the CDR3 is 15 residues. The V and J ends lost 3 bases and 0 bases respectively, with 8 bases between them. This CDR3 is CASSHPTATNEKLFF. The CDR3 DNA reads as TGCGCCAGCAGTCACCCTACGGCAACTAATGAAAAACTGTTTTTT.

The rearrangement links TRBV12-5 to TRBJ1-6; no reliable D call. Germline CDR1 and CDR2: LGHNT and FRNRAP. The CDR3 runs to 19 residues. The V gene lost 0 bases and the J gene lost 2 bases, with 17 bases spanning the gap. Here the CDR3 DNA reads TGTGCTAGTGGTTTGGTACCTGACGGGGAGAAGCCCTATAATTCACCCCTCCACTTT. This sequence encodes CASGLVPDGEKPYNSPLHF.

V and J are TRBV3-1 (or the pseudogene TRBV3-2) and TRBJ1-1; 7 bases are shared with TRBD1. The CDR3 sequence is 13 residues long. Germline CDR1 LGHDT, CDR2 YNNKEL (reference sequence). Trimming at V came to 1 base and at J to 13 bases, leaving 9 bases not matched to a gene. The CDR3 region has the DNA TGTGCCAGCAGCCAAGGGCGGAGGGGGCAGGTTTTCTTT. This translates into CASSQGRRGQVFF.

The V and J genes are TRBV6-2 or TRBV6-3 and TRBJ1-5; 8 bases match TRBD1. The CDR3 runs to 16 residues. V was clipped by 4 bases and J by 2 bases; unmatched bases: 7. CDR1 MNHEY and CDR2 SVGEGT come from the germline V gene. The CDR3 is CASSLDRGLGNQPQHF. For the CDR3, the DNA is TGTGCCAGCAGTTTAGACAGGGGTCTTGGCAATCAGCCCCAGCATTTT.

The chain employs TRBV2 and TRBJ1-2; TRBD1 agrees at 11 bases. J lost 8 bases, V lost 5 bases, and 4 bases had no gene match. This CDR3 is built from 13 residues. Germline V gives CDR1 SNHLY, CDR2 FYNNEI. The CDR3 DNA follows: TGTGCCAGCAGTTCGGACAGGGGGCAAGGCTACACCTTC. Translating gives CASSSDRGQGYTF.

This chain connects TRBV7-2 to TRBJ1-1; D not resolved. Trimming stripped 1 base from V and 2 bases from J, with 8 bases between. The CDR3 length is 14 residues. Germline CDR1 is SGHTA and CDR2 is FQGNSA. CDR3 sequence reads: CASSLERSNTEAFF. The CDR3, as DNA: TGTGCCAGCAGCTTAGAACGCAGTAACACTGAAGCTTTCTTT.

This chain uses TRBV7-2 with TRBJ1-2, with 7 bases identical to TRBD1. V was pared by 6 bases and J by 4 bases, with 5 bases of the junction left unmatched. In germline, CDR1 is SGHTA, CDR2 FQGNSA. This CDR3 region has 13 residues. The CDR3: CASRRRDSYGYTF. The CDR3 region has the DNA TGTGCCAGCAGGCGAAGGGACAGCTATGGCTACACCTTC.

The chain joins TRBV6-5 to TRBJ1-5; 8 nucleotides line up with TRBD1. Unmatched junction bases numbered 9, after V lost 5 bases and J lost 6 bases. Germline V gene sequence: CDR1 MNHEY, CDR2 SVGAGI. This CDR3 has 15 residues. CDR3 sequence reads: CASSPRTGSRQPQHF. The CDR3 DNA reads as TGTGCCAGCAGTCCAAGGACAGGGTCCCGTCAGCCCCAGCATTTT.

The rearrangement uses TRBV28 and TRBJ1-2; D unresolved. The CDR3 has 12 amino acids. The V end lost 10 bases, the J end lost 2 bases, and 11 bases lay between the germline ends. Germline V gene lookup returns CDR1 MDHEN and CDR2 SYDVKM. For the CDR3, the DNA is TGTGCCACCTCGACGGACAACTATGGCTACACCTTC. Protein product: CATSTDNYGYTF.

CDR3 sequence: CASSSGTGVNNEQFF. CDR3 in DNA: TGCGCCAGCAGCTCCGGGACAGGGGTAAACAATGAGCAGTTCTTC. The chain is built from TRBV5-1 and TRBJ2-1, with 10 bases aligning to TRBD1. The CDR3 totals 15 residues. V lost 3 bases, J lost 5 bases, and 5 bases stayed unmatched. The V gene's germline CDR1 is SGHRS and CDR2 YFSETQ.

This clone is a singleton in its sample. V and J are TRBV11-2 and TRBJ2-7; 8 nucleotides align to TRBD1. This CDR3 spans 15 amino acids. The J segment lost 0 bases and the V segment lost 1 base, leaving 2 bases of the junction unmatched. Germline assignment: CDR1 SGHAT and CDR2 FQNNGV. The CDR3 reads CASSLAGTGSYEQYF. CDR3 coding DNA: TGTGCCAGCAGCTTAGCTGGGACAGGCTCCTACGAGCAGTACTTC.

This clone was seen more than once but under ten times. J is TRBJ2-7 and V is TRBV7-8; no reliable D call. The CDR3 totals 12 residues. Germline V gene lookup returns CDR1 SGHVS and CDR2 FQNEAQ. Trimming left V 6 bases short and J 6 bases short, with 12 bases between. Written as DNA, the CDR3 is TGTGCCAGCAGGCCAGCGATCGGCGAGCAGTACTTC. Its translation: CASRPAIGEQYF.

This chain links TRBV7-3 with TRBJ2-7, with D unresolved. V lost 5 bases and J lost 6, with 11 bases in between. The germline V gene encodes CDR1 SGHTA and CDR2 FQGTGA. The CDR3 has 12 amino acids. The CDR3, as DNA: TGTGCCAGCAGCCCGCCTTTCGGCGAGCAGTACTTC. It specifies CASSPPFGEQYF.

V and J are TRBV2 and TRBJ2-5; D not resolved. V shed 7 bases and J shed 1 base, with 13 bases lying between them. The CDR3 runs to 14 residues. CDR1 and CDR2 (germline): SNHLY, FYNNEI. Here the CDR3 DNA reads TGTGCCAGCAAGAAAACAGTGCCCCAAGAGACCCAGTACTTC. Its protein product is CASKKTVPQETQYF.